Listed below are T cell receptor beta chains from one sample, sequenced in a study of cytomegalovirus exposure and HLA in healthy donors. Sequenced by immunoSEQ multiplex PCR; TCRdb stores in-frame clones only, minus some. This sample contains some 120,000 clones. Sequenced input: PBMCs. These receptors originate from a woman between 55 and 75 years old in good health and CMV-seronegative. The CDR3 runs from the conserved cysteine through the conserved F or W. Each record gives: V gene, D gene, J gene, CDR3 DNA, CDR3 protein. The D gene is left open where the match is weak.

TRBV13	-	TRBJ1-2	TGTGCCAGCAGCTTAGCCCCACGGGGAGGCTATGGCTACACCTTC	CASSLAPRGGYGYTF
TRBV6-6	-	TRBJ1-3	TGTGCCGGCTCGGCAGGCCAACATTCTGGAAACACCATATATTTT	CAGSAGQHSGNTIYF
TRBV27	TRBD2	TRBJ2-7	TGTGCCAGCATCTTCCCGGGACTAGCGGGAAGTTGGATCGCCTACGAGCAGTACTTC	CASIFPGLAGSWIAYEQYF
TRBV2	TRBD1	TRBJ1-6	TGTGCCAGCAGCCCCCACATGACAGGGAGCTCCTATAATTCACCCCTCCACTTT	CASSPHMTGSSYNSPLHF
TRBV5-1	-	TRBJ2-3	TGCGCCAGCAGCTTTGGCTGGACAGTCGGATTTGCGGATACGCAGTATTTT	CASSFGWTVGFADTQYF
TRBV5-4	-	TRBJ2-5	TGTGCCAGCAGCTTGGCCAGGAGGGAGGAGACCCAGTACTTC	CASSLARREETQYF
TRBV7-9	-	TRBJ1-1	TGTGCCAGCAGCTTAGACGTCCAGGGGAGGGCTGAAGCTTTCTTT	CASSLDVQGRAEAFF
TRBV29-1	TRBD2	TRBJ2-3	TGCAGCGTTGGGACTAGCGGGAGTAAGGCAGATACGCAGTATTTT	CSVGTSGSKADTQYF
TRBV9	TRBD1	TRBJ1-1	TGTGCCAGCAGCGTAGGGGGGGGACAGGGGGACACTGAAGCTTTCTTT	CASSVGGGQGDTEAFF
TRBV4-2	-	TRBJ2-7	TGTGCCAGCAGCCAAGAATACTTAATTTACGAGCAGTACTTC	CASSQEYLIYEQYF
TRBV2	TRBD1	TRBJ1-2	TGTGCCAGCACGGGGGACAGCTATGGCTACACCTTC	CASTGDSYGYTF
TRBV9	TRBD2	TRBJ2-5	TGTGCCAGCAGCGTAGGGACTAGCGGCCCACAAGAGACCCAGTACTTC	CASSVGTSGPQETQYF
TRBV19	TRBD2	TRBJ2-7	TGTGCCAGTAGTCGAACCTCCGTCGGCGGGGGAGACTACGAGCAGTACTTC	CASSRTSVGGGDYEQYF
TRBV2	TRBD1	TRBJ1-5	TGTGCCAGCAGGGGGGACAGGGCCTCCTATCAGCCCCAGCATTTT	CASRGDRASYQPQHF
TRBV29-1	-	TRBJ1-2	TGCAGCGTTGAAGAGACAGCTACACCCTATGGCTACACCTTC	CSVEETATPYGYTF
TRBV7-3	TRBD1	TRBJ2-3	TGTGCCAGCAGCTTAGACAGGGTGGCGCAGTATTTT	CASSLDRVAQYF
TRBV5-1	TRBD1	TRBJ2-7	TGCGCCAGCAGCTTAGACAGGGCTTACGAGCAGTACTTC	CASSLDRAYEQYF
TRBV19	TRBD1	TRBJ2-7	TGTGCCAGTAGTATGGGGACAGGGGGCTACGAGCAGTACTTC	CASSMGTGGYEQYF
TRBV13	-	TRBJ1-1	TGTGCCAGCAGCTCTTACAGGGCAATGAACACTGAAGCTTTCTTT	CASSSYRAMNTEAFF
TRBV6-4	-	TRBJ1-5	TGTGCCAGCAGTCCCTATAGCAATCAGCCCCAGCATTTT	CASSPYSNQPQHF
TRBV7-8	-	TRBJ1-6	TGTGCCAGCAGCTTAAGAGGCAATTCACCCCTCCACTTT	CASSLRGNSPLHF
TRBV5-6	-	TRBJ2-7	TGTGCCAGCAGCCGTACAGGGTTCAGGAACGAGCAGTACTTC	CASSRTGFRNEQYF
TRBV25-1	-	TRBJ1-5	TGTGCCAGCAGTGAAAGTTGGGGGGAACAGCCCCAGCATTTT	CASSESWGEQPQHF
TRBV7-3	-	TRBJ2-6	TGTGCCAGCAGCCCCTGGAGCTCTGGGGCCAACGTCCTGACTTTC	CASSPWSSGANVLTF
TRBV5-5	-	TRBJ1-4	TGTGCCAGCAGCTCGGACAGCCCTTCATATGAAAAACTGTTTTTT	CASSSDSPSYEKLFF
TRBV5-5	-	TRBJ2-6	TGTGCCAGCAGCTTCTTGCAGGGTTCGAGGTCTGGGGCCAACGTCCTGACTTTC	CASSFLQGSRSGANVLTF
TRBV7-3	-	TRBJ1-2	TGTGCCAGCAGCCCTCAGGGAATCGATGGCTACACCTTC	CASSPQGIDGYTF
TRBV4-1	-	TRBJ2-7	TGCGCCAGCAGCCAAGTTGGGGGCGCAGGGGAGCAGTACTTC	CASSQVGGAGEQYF
TRBV5-1	TRBD1	TRBJ1-1	TGCGCCAGCAGCTCCCAGGGGGTGAACACTGAAGCTTTCTTT	CASSSQGVNTEAFF
TRBV2	-	TRBJ1-5	TGTGCCAGCAGTGAAGAGGGGGATAGCAATCAGCCCCAGCATTTT	CASSEEGDSNQPQHF
TRBV28	TRBD2	TRBJ2-7	TGTGCCAGCTCCTTAGCGGGGAAGCCCTACGAGCAGTACTTC	CASSLAGKPYEQYF
TRBV25-1	TRBD1	TRBJ2-1	TGTGCCAGCAGTGAAGGACAGGGCTATCGGCTTAACTACAATGAGCAGTTCTTC	CASSEGQGYRLNYNEQFF
TRBV5-6	TRBD2	TRBJ2-1	TGTGCCAGCAGCCTACCTAGCGGGAGGGCCAATGAGCAGTTCTTC	CASSLPSGRANEQFF
TRBV2	-	TRBJ2-5	TGTGCCAGCAGGGCCGAGTTGGGCGAGGGCCAAGAGACCCAGTACTTC	CASRAELGEGQETQYF
TRBV5-1	-	TRBJ2-7	TGCGCCAGCAGCTTGGGACAAACGATATCCTACGAGCAGTACTTC	CASSLGQTISYEQYF
TRBV7-8	-	TRBJ1-2	TGTGCCAGCAGCTTGCGGGGGGGAGTCAGTAACTATGGCTACACCTTC	CASSLRGGVSNYGYTF
TRBV5-4	-	TRBJ1-2	TGTGCCAGCAGCTTGGGGGGAGGTGAGAATAACTATGGCTACACCTTC	CASSLGGGENNYGYTF